This T cell receptor (beta chain) was identified during a study of T cells expressing NK-cell markers (dated by TCRdb to 2020 to 2021). Concerning the study at large: In sorted CD3+CD56+NKG2C+, CD3+CD56+NKG2C- and CD3+CD56-NKG2C+ T-cell subsets from eight donors, TCR beta-chain repertoires were profiled. All eight donors whose samples were sequenced were randomly selected healthy volunteers, three of them men and five women. Among the eight sequenced donors, only one was HCMV-seronegative, while the other seven were HCMV-seropositive. Illumina HiSeq 2000/2500, MiSeq or NextSeq was used to sequence libraries as 2 x 150 bp reads.

Worth noting for this clonotype: There is no known antigen for this receptor.

This sample was sequenced with an Illumina HiSeq 2000. TCR beta cDNA libraries were made by 5'RACE template switching that added a universal primer site and unique molecular identifiers. cDNA synthesis was primed from the TCR beta constant segment and was followed by two successive PCR amplification steps. In the source study's methods: MIGEC was used to demultiplex reads and group reads by UMI, and MiTCR was used to assemble and quantify clonotypes. To exclude erroneous sequences, only TCR cDNA sequences supported by at least two reads were retained. The tcR package was used for downstream repertoire analysis, with clonotypes matched between fractions based on CDR3 nucleotide sequence plus V segment. VDJmatch was used to annotate antigen specificity against VDJdb, with one amino acid substitution allowed in CDR3. TCRdb reprocessed the reads and assigns one entry to each CDR3 protein sequence, leaving out DNA. It is TCRdb's table, rather than the study itself, that gives the V and J calls and clone size. The sample's table lists a count of over 350,000 distinct CDR3 sequences. The leading ten clones occupy about 10% of the sample.

The study at large found these results: Those dominant clonotypes were again the most abundant among CD3+CD56-NKG2C+ cells in a few donors, at roughly 25-60.1%. Whether the expanded NKG2C-expressing T cell clones were specific for HCMV antigens remained unclear. In six or seven donors, the dominant CD3+CD56+NKG2C+ clonotypes ranked among the top 10 CD8+ clonotypes, making up roughly 1.0-8% of CD8+ T cells.

HCMV serostatus was determined by detecting HCMV-specific IgG in serum with a commercial ELISA kit. Peripheral blood mononuclear cells were isolated from blood by Ficoll density gradient centrifugation. The TCR was taken from a woman in her 50s in good health. Donor details come from another sample of the same person, matched by shared clones. Sequencing was carried out using blood T cells: a sorted CD56 or NKG2C T cell subset, CD4+ or CD8+ T cells, or bulk PBMC T cells (not recorded which).

Here the CDR3 is given as CASSLLALEQFF. The chain employs TRBV3-1 and TRBJ2-1; TCRdb calls TRBD2, which cannot be checked without DNA. The CDR1 and CDR2 encoded by the germline V gene (reference sequence) are LGHDT and YNNKEL. From the cysteine through the phenylalanine, the CDR3 covers 12 amino acids. There is no recorded DNA.